Listed below are T cell receptor beta chains from one sample, sequenced in a study of cytomegalovirus exposure and HLA in healthy donors. Some clones are missing from TCRdb's copy, which holds only in-frame ones; the method was immunoSEQ multiplex PCR. The sample contains around 84,000 clones, approximately 80% of which appear only once. Sequences were obtained from PBMCs. The receptors derive from a human donor in good health. CDR3s include the opening cysteine and the closing phenylalanine or tryptophan. A D gene is named only where the DNA matches it firmly. Size values are once, few and many counts, or a class for expanded clones, and some rows have none.

CDR3nt: TGTGCCAGCAGCACCGACCCAGGGGTTTGGAGCAATCAGCCCCAGCATTTT
CDR3aa: CASSTDPGVWSNQPQHF
j_gene: TRBJ1-5
d_gene: NA
v_gene: TRBV7-9
abundance: NA

CDR3nt: TGTGCCTGGAGTTACCGGGACAGCAATAATTCACCCCTCCACTTT
CDR3aa: CAWSYRDSNNSPLHF
j_gene: TRBJ1-6
d_gene: TRBD1
v_gene: TRBV30
abundance: NA

CDR3nt: TGCGCCAGCAGGACTAGCGGGGGGGAGGGCACAGATACGCAGTATTTT
CDR3aa: CASRTSGGEGTDTQYF
j_gene: TRBJ2-3
d_gene: TRBD2
v_gene: TRBV4-1
abundance: NA

CDR3nt: TGTGCCAGCAGCCCGACAGGATCTAGCACAGATACGCAGTATTTT
CDR3aa: CASSPTGSSTDTQYF
j_gene: TRBJ2-3
d_gene: NA
v_gene: TRBV5-6
abundance: NA

CDR3nt: TGTGCCAGCAGCTTAGCGCTGGGACAGGGTGACTACGAGCAGTACTTC
CDR3aa: CASSLALGQGDYEQYF
j_gene: TRBJ2-7
d_gene: TRBD1
v_gene: TRBV7-8
abundance: once

CDR3nt: TGTGCCAGCAGGTCTTGGCTCCTGGTCATGAACACTGAAGCTTTCTTT
CDR3aa: CASRSWLLVMNTEAFF
j_gene: TRBJ1-1
d_gene: NA
v_gene: TRBV7-9
abundance: few

CDR3nt: TGTGCCACCAGCACCGGCTCAGGGGCCTACGAGCAGTACTTC
CDR3aa: CATSTGSGAYEQYF
j_gene: TRBJ2-7
d_gene: NA
v_gene: TRBV15
abundance: NA

CDR3nt: TGCGCCAGCAGCTTGGTGGGGCCCAGTGCAAAACTGTTTTTT
CDR3aa: CASSLVGPSAKLFF
j_gene: TRBJ1-4
d_gene: NA
v_gene: TRBV5-1
abundance: NA

CDR3nt: TGTGCCAGCGCTAGGTGGGGGCACCGTCGAACCGAGCAGTACTTC
CDR3aa: CASARWGHRRTEQYF
j_gene: TRBJ2-7
d_gene: NA
v_gene: TRBV19
abundance: NA

CDR3nt: TGCGCCAGCACAGGATCGAACACCGGGGAGCTGTTTTTT
CDR3aa: CASTGSNTGELFF
j_gene: TRBJ2-2
d_gene: NA
v_gene: TRBV5-1
abundance: NA

CDR3nt: TGTGCCAGCAGCTTCAACAGGGACTATGGCTACACCTTC
CDR3aa: CASSFNRDYGYTF
j_gene: TRBJ1-2
d_gene: NA
v_gene: TRBV5-8
abundance: NA

CDR3nt: TGTGCAAGACAGGGGGACACCGGGGAGCTGTTTTTT
CDR3aa: CARQGDTGELFF
j_gene: TRBJ2-2
d_gene: TRBD1
v_gene: TRBV7-2
abundance: NA

CDR3nt: TGTGCCAGCAGCCGCTTAGCTTCCCACGAGCAGTACTTC
CDR3aa: CASSRLASHEQYF
j_gene: TRBJ2-7
d_gene: NA
v_gene: TRBV5-6
abundance: NA

CDR3nt: TGTGCCAGCAGTTTATGGGGACTAGCGGGGGGCCGCTCCTACAATGAGCAGTTCTTC
CDR3aa: CASSLWGLAGGRSYNEQFF
j_gene: TRBJ2-1
d_gene: TRBD2
v_gene: TRBV27
abundance: NA

CDR3nt: TGCGCCAGCAGCTTGATACAGGTTCCCTACGAGCAGTACTTC
CDR3aa: CASSLIQVPYEQYF
j_gene: TRBJ2-7
d_gene: NA
v_gene: TRBV5-1
abundance: NA

CDR3nt: TGTGCCAGCAGCCCCCTGGCCGGGACAGGGGACTACGAGCAGTACTTC
CDR3aa: CASSPLAGTGDYEQYF
j_gene: TRBJ2-7
d_gene: TRBD1
v_gene: TRBV7-9
abundance: NA